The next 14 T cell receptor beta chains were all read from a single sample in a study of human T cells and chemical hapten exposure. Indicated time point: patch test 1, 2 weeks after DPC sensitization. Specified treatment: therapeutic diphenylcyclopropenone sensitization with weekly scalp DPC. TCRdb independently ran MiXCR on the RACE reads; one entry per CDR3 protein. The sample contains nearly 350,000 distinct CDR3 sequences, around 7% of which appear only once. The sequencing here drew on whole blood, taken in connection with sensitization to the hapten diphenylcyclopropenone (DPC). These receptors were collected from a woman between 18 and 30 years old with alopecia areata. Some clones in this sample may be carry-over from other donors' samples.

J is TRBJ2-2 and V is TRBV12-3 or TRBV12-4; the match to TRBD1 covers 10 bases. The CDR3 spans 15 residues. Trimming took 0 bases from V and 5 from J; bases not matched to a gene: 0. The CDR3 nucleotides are TGTGCCAGCAGTTTAGCGGACAGGGGGACCGGGGAGCTGTTTTTT. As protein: CASSLADRGTGELFF.

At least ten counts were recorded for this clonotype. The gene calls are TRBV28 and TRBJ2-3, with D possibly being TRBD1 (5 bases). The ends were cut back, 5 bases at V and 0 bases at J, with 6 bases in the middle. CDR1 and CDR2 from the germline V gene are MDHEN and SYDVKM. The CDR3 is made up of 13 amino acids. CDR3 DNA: TGTGCCAGCAGTACAGGCAGCACAGATACGCAGTATTTT. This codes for CASSTGSTDTQYF.

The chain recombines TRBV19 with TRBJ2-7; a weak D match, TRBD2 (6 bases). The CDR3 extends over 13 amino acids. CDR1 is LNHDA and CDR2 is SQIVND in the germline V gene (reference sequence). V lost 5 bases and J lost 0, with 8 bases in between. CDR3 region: CASSAAGSYEQYF. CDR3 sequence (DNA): TGTGCCAGTAGTGCAGCGGGCTCCTACGAGCAGTACTTC. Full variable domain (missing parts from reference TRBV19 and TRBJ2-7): DGGITQSPKYLFRKEGQNVTLSCEQNLNHDAMYWYRQDPGQGLRLIYYSQIVNDFQKGDIAEGYSVSREKKESFPLTVTSAQKNPTAFYLCASSAAGSYEQYFGPGTRLTVT.

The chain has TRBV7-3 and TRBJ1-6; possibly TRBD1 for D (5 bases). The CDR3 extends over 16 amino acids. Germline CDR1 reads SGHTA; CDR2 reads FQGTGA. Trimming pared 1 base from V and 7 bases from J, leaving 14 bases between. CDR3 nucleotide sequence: TGTGCCAGCAGCTTAAGCGGGGCAGCCGCCAATTCACCCCTCCACTTT. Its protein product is CASSLSGAAANSPLHF.

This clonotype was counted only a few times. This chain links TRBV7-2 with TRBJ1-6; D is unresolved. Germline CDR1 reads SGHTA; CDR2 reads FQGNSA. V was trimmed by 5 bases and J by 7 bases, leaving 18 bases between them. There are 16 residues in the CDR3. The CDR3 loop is CASSHYGVPANSPLHF. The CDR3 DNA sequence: TGTGCCAGCAGCCACTACGGGGTTCCGGCGAATTCACCCCTCCACTTT.

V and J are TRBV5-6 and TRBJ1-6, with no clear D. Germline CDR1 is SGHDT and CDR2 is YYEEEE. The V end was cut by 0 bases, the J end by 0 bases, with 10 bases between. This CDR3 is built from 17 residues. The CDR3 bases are TGTGCCAGCAGCTTGGTCCGGGAGGACTCCTATAATTCACCCCTCCACTTT. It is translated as CASSLVREDSYNSPLHF.

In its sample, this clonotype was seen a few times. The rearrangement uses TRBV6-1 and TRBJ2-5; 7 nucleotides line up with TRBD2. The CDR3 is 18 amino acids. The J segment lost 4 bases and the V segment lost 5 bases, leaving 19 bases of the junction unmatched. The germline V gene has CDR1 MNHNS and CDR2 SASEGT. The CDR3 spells CASSLGGDYSANGETQYF. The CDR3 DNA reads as TGTGCCAGCAGTCTGGGGGGGGACTACTCGGCGAACGGAGAGACCCAGTACTTC.

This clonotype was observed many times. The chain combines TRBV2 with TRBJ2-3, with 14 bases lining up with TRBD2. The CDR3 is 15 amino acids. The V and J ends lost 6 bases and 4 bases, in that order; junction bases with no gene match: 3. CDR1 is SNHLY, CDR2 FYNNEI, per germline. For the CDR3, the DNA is TGTGCCAGCAGGGGGACTAGCGGGGGACCAGATACGCAGTATTTT. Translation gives CASRGTSGGPDTQYF.

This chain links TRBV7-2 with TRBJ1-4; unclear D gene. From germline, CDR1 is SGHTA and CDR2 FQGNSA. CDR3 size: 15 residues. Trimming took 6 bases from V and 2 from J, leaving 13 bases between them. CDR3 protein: CASRLSASTNEKLFF. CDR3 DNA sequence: TGTGCCAGCAGACTATCAGCGTCGACTAATGAAAAACTGTTTTTT.

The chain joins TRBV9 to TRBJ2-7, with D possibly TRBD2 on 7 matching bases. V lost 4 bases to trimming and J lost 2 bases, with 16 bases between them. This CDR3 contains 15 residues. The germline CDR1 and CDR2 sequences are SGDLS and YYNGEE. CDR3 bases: TGTGCCAGCAGCCCAGGAGGGGGGGGCACCTACGAGCAGTACTTC. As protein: CASSPGGGGTYEQYF.

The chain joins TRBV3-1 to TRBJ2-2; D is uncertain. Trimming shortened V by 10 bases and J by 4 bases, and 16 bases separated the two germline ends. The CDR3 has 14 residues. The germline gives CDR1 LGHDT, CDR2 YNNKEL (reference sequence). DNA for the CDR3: TGTGCCACCCGCTCCCTATCGAGCACCGGGGAGCTGTTTTTT. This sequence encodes CATRSLSSTGELFF.

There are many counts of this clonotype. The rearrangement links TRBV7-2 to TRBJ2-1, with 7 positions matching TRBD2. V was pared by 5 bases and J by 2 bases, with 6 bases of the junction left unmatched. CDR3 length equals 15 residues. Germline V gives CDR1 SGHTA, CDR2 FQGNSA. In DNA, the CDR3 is TGTGCCAGCAGCCAGAGCGGGGTCGCCTACAATGAGCAGTTCTTC. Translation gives CASSQSGVAYNEQFF.

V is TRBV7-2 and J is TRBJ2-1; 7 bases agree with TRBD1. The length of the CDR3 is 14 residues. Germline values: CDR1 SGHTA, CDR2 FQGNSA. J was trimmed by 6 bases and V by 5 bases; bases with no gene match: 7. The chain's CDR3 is CASSRQGPFNEQFF. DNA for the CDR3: TGTGCCAGCAGCCGACAGGGCCCCTTCAATGAGCAGTTCTTC.

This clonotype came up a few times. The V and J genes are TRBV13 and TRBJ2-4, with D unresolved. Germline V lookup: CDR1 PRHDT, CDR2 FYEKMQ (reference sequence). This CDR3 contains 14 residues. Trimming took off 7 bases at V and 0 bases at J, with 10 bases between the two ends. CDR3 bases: TGTGCCAGCAAACGGGCCCTAGCCAAAAACATTCAGTACTTC. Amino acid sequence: CASKRALAKNIQYF.